What follows are 30 T cell receptor beta chains derived from one specimen sequenced in a study of cytomegalovirus exposure and HLA in healthy donors. Vbeta (60) and Jbeta (13) primers were used in the PCR. Using immunoSEQ multiplex PCR, the repertoire was profiled, and TCRdb retains in-frame clones only, with some absent. The table includes 130,000 or so clones, approximately 82% detected once. Sequencing was done on a sample of PBMCs. These receptor sequences come from a woman in her forties in good health and CMV-seronegative.

The chain joins TRBV25-1 to TRBJ1-1, with TRBD1 matching 7 bases. J gave up 1 base and V 2 bases, and 10 bases lay outside the gene matches. There are 17 residues in the CDR3. The germline gives CDR1 MGHDK, CDR2 SYGVNS. Here the CDR3 reads CASSELPGGGENTEAFF. The CDR3 bases are TGTGCCAGCAGTGAACTCCCAGGGGGAGGAGAGAACACTGAAGCTTTCTTT.

The chain couples TRBV6-5 to TRBJ2-2; D remains ambiguous. V lost 5 bases, J lost 6 bases, and 13 bases lay in between. The CDR3 loop spans 14 amino acids. Per germline, CDR1 MNHEY and CDR2 SVGAGI. CDR3 sequence: CASSPTRHPGELFF. In DNA form, the CDR3 reads TGTGCCAGCAGTCCCACACGACACCCCGGGGAGCTGTTTTTT.

The chain links TRBV18 to TRBJ2-7, with D perhaps matching TRBD2 (6 bases). The CDR3 has 15 amino acids. The germline V gene encodes CDR1 KGHSH and CDR2 LQKENI. Trimming pared 0 bases from V and 2 bases from J, leaving 11 bases between. The CDR3 DNA follows: TGTGCCAGCTCACCACCGTCTAGCGCTACCTACGAGCAGTACTTC. Translation gives CASSPPSSATYEQYF. The full variable domain, with the rest looked up from reference TRBV18 and TRBJ2-7, is NAGVMQNPRHLVRRRGQEARLRCSPMKGHSHVYWYRQLPEEGLKFMVYLQKENIIDESGMPKERFSAEFPKEGPSILRIQQVVRGDSAAYFCASSPPSSATYEQYFGPGTRLTVT.

This clone came up once. The genes are TRBV28 and TRBJ1-5, with 8 bases that match TRBD1. Trimming took 5 bases from V and 0 from J; bases not matched to a gene: 3. The CDR3 extends over 15 amino acids. Germline V lookup: CDR1 MDHEN, CDR2 SYDVKM. CDR3 sequence: CASSDRGHSNQPQHF. The DNA of the CDR3 is TGTGCCAGCAGTGACAGGGGCCATAGCAATCAGCCCCAGCATTTT.

The chain recombines TRBV5-1 with TRBJ2-1, with 9 bases matching TRBD2. CDR3 length: 18 amino acids. Per the germline V gene, CDR1 is SGHRS and CDR2 is YFSETQ. The junction had 12 bases not matched to a gene; V was cut back by 2 bases and J by 3 bases. The CDR3 nucleotides are TGCGCCAGCAGCTTAAAAGAGATTAGCGGGAGTATCTACAATGAGCAGTTCTTC. It translates to CASSLKEISGSIYNEQFF.

DNA of the CDR3: TGTGCCAGCAGCCAAGAACAGGGGTTTTACGAGCAGTACTTC. It specifies CASSQEQGFYEQYF. The V call is TRBV14, the J call TRBJ2-7; TRBD1 matches at 7 bases. This CDR3 has 14 residues. Germline CDR1 reads SGHDN; CDR2 reads FVKESK. With 0 bases clipped from V and 4 bases from J, the junction kept 3 bases outside the gene matches.

V usage is TRBV19 and J usage is TRBJ2-5, with 13 bases aligning to TRBD2. The junction had 8 bases not matched to a gene; V was cut back by 9 bases and J by 4 bases. There are 15 residues in the CDR3. CDR1 is LNHDA, CDR2 SQIVND, per germline (reference sequence). The CDR3: CASSLGLAGVETQYF. The CDR3 region has the DNA TGTGCCAGCTCCTTAGGACTAGCGGGAGTAGAGACCCAGTACTTC.

This clone came up a few times. V is TRBV7-9 and J is TRBJ1-1; no firm D call. This CDR3 has 13 amino acids. The germline V gene encodes CDR1 SEHNR and CDR2 FQNEAQ (reference sequence). Trimming cost V 3 bases and J 1 base, with 6 bases left between them. The CDR3 nucleotides are TGTGCCAGCAGCTTGGGCCAGAACACTGAAGCTTTCTTT. Translated: CASSLGQNTEAFF.

The rearrangement joins TRBV7-2 to TRBJ2-3; 7 bases match TRBD2. CDR3 length: 14 residues. Germline V gene lookup returns CDR1 SGHTA and CDR2 FQGNSA. The V and J ends lost 5 bases and 4 bases, in that order; junction bases with no gene match: 6. The CDR3 DNA follows: TGTGCCAGCAGCCTAGACAGCGGGGCAGATACGCAGTATTTT. It codes for CASSLDSGADTQYF.

The rearrangement joins TRBV18 to TRBJ2-3, with 12 bases fitting TRBD2. V shed 1 base and J 3 bases; nucleotides not matched to a gene: 2. Germline CDR1 and CDR2: KGHSH and LQKENI. The CDR3 totals 16 residues. Here the CDR3 DNA reads TGTGCCAGCTCACCACGACTAGCGGGAGCTACAGATACGCAGTATTTT. Translated: CASSPRLAGATDTQYF.

This chain links TRBV7-3 with TRBJ2-2; 9 positions match TRBD2. Germline V CDR1 and CDR2: SGHTA, FQGTGA. V dropped 1 base and J dropped 4; count of bases not matched to a gene: 13. The CDR3 has 19 residues. CDR3 region: CASSLSAGGLAAVTGELFF. CDR3 in DNA: TGTGCCAGCAGCTTAAGTGCGGGGGGGCTAGCGGCAGTCACCGGGGAGCTGTTTTTT.

This clone was seen more than once but under ten times. The chain employs TRBV28 and TRBJ2-2; 8 bases fit TRBD1. The germline CDR1 and CDR2 sequences are MDHEN and SYDVKM. CDR3 length equals 15 residues. V dropped 7 bases and J dropped 8; count of bases not matched to a gene: 12. CDR3 nucleotides: TGTGCCAGCACCTCGACAGGGGCGGAACGAGGGGAGCTGTTTTTT. Protein sequence: CASTSTGAERGELFF.

The CDR3 DNA reads as TGTGCCAGCAGCGTAGCAAATAGCTACAATGAGCAGTTCTTC. Its protein product is CASSVANSYNEQFF. V gene TRBV9 combines with J gene TRBJ2-1; D gene unclear. The CDR3 is 14 amino acids. Trimming cost V 0 bases and J 3 bases, with 7 bases left between them. The V gene's germline CDR1 is SGDLS and CDR2 YYNGEE.

The chain carries TRBV28 and TRBJ1-1; 7 bases are shared with TRBD1. This CDR3 region has 16 residues. The J segment lost 0 bases and the V segment lost 3 bases, leaving 7 bases of the junction unmatched. Per germline, CDR1 MDHEN and CDR2 SYDVKM. CDR3 sequence: CASSFLRRGLNTEAFF. The DNA for the CDR3 is TGTGCCAGCAGTTTCCTAAGGAGGGGGCTGAACACTGAAGCTTTCTTT.

The genes are TRBV12-5 and TRBJ1-1, with 7 bases that match TRBD1. The J segment lost 1 base and the V segment lost 6 bases, leaving 5 bases of the junction unmatched. The CDR3 totals 14 residues. Germline CDR1 is LGHNT and CDR2 is FRNRAP. CDR3 sequence: CASGPGQPNTEAFF. The CDR3 bases are TGTGCTAGTGGCCCGGGACAGCCGAACACTGAAGCTTTCTTT.

This sequence joins TRBV6-6 and TRBJ1-2; the match to TRBD1 covers 7 bases. CDR1 is MNHNY and CDR2 is SVGAGI in the germline V gene (reference sequence). This CDR3 has 13 amino acids. J lost 4 bases, V lost 5 bases, and 4 bases had no gene match. CDR3 sequence reads: CASSPGQSYGYTF. The CDR3 DNA reads as TGTGCCAGCAGTCCGGGACAGTCCTATGGCTACACCTTC.

This clone was recorded once. V gene TRBV4-1 combines with J gene TRBJ2-5; D perhaps matches TRBD2 (6 bases). Germline CDR1 MGHRA, CDR2 YSYEKL. The ends were cut back, 1 base at V and 5 bases at J, with 14 bases in the middle. The length of the CDR3 is 15 residues. The CDR3 spells CASSQAQGLLETQYF. The CDR3 coding sequence is TGCGCCAGCAGCCAAGCCCAGGGACTCCTGGAGACCCAGTACTTC.

The chain combines TRBV5-1 with TRBJ1-2; 7 positions agree with TRBD1. Germline CDR1 reads SGHRS; CDR2 reads YFSETQ. Trimming cost V 4 bases and J 2 bases; bases outside gene matches: 5. The CDR3 consists of 14 residues. Here the CDR3 reads CASSGTTGNYGYTF. CDR3 DNA: TGCGCCAGCAGCGGGACGACAGGGAACTATGGCTACACCTTC.

The gene calls are TRBV19 and TRBJ1-4, with 7 bases matching TRBD1. The CDR3 runs 15 residues. Germline trimming cut 6 bases from V and 5 bases from J; bases unmatched to any gene: 9. The germline V gene has CDR1 LNHDA and CDR2 SQIVND (reference sequence). This chain's CDR3 is CASSTPGQSNEKLFF. The DNA for the CDR3 is TGTGCCAGTAGCACCCCGGGACAGTCGAATGAAAAACTGTTTTTT. The whole variable domain, remainder taken from reference TRBV19 and TRBJ1-4, is DGGITQSPKYLFRKEGQNVTLSCEQNLNHDAMYWYRQDPGQGLRLIYYSQIVNDFQKGDIAEGYSVSREKKESFPLTVTSAQKNPTAFYLCASSTPGQSNEKLFFGSGTQLSVL.

This sequence joins TRBV7-2 and TRBJ1-1; D might be TRBD1 (6 bases). This CDR3 is 14 amino acids long. Germline V gene lookup returns CDR1 SGHTA and CDR2 FQGNSA. The V gene lost 5 bases and the J gene lost 1 base, with 11 bases spanning the gap. This chain's CDR3 is CASSTQGPNTEAFF. The CDR3 coding sequence is TGTGCCAGCAGCACACAGGGACCGAACACTGAAGCTTTCTTT.

The V call is TRBV11-1, the J call TRBJ2-1, with a tentative D call TRBD2 (6 bases). The CDR3 covers 15 residues. The V gene lost 5 bases and the J gene lost 1 base, with 12 bases spanning the gap. CDR1 and CDR2 (germline): SGHAT, FQDESV (reference sequence). The CDR3 spells CASSRETASYNEQFF. The CDR3, as DNA: TGTGCCAGCAGCCGGGAGACGGCTTCCTACAATGAGCAGTTCTTC. The entire variable domain, with the rest obtained from reference TRBV11-1 and TRBJ2-1, is as follows: EAEVAQSPRYKITEKSQAVAFWCDPISGHATLYWYRQILGQGPELLVQFQDESVVDDSQLPKDRFSAERLKGVDSTLKIQPAELGDSAMYLCASSRETASYNEQFFGPGTRLTVL.

There are a few counts of this clone. The chain carries TRBV6-6 and TRBJ2-2; TRBD1 agrees at 9 bases. The CDR3 is made up of 13 amino acids. Germline CDR1 MNHNY, CDR2 SVGAGI (reference sequence). J was trimmed by 7 bases and V by 11 bases; bases with no gene match: 8. The DNA of the CDR3 is TGTGCCGGGGGGGACAGGGTGGACGGGGAGCTGTTTTTT. It specifies CAGGDRVDGELFF.

The V gene is TRBV27, the J gene TRBJ1-2; 7 bases align to TRBD1. CDR1 and CDR2 (germline): MNHEY, SMNVEV (reference sequence). This CDR3 region has 14 residues. V lost 6 bases and J lost 4; bases outside the gene matches: 8. This CDR3 reads CASSPRDSFYGYTF. CDR3 nucleotides: TGTGCCAGCAGCCCCCGGGACAGCTTCTATGGCTACACCTTC.

Note on this clone: The junction departs from germline at one end; a sequencing error may be responsible. This chain links TRBV9 with TRBJ2-7; TRBD2 matches 9 bases. The length of the CDR3 is 15 residues. The germline V gene encodes CDR1 SGDLS and CDR2 YYNGEE. The CDR3: CASSGGVSGSYEQYF. CDR3 DNA: TGTGCCAGCAGCGGCGGGGTTAGCGGGAGCTACGAGCAGTACTTT.

The chain is built from TRBV10-3 and TRBJ2-5, with unresolved D. Trimming took off 2 bases at V and 7 bases at J, with 11 bases between the two ends. The CDR3 runs to 13 residues. Per the germline V gene, CDR1 is ENHRY and CDR2 is SYGVKD. CDR3 sequence (DNA): TGTGCCATCAGTGAGGCCAGTCCGGGGACCCAGTACTTC. Residues: CAISEASPGTQYF.

J is TRBJ2-1 and V is TRBV4-2; 8 nucleotides align to TRBD1. V gave up 3 bases and J gave up 2 bases; unmatched junction bases: 9. Germline CDR1 and CDR2: LGHNA and YNFKEQ. CDR3 length: 17 residues. As DNA, the CDR3 is TGTGCCAGCAGCCAGTGGACAGGGATTTCCACCTACAATGAGCAGTTCTTC. Its translation is CASSQWTGISTYNEQFF.

The V and J genes are TRBV30 and TRBJ2-6, with TRBD1 identical over 9 bases. Germline V gene sequence: CDR1 GTSNPN, CDR2 SVGIG (reference sequence). CDR3 length: 17 amino acids. Trimming at V came to 4 bases and at J to 1 base, leaving 8 bases not matched to a gene. The DNA for the CDR3 is TGTGCCTGGAAACGGGACAGGGTCCCTTCTGGGGCCAACGTCCTGACTTTC. Translated: CAWKRDRVPSGANVLTF.

The chain combines TRBV19 with TRBJ1-4, with TRBD1 as a possible D gene (5 bases). The germline CDR1 and CDR2 sequences are LNHDA and SQIVND (reference sequence). The CDR3 has 14 residues. The V gene lost 3 bases and the J gene lost 4 bases, with 9 bases spanning the gap. This CDR3 reads CASSIWQGNEKLFF. The CDR3 region has the DNA TGTGCCAGTAGTATCTGGCAGGGTAATGAAAAACTGTTTTTT.

The rearrangement uses TRBV27 and TRBJ2-5; a possible D gene is TRBD2 (5 bases). The DNA end favors TRBJ2-7, so the J call may be wrong. Germline V lookup: CDR1 MNHEY, CDR2 SMNVEV (reference sequence). The length of the CDR3 is 14 residues. This CDR3 is CASSSGIALYEQYF. In nucleotides, the CDR3 is TGTGCCAGCAGTTCCGGGATCGCCCTCTACGAGCAGTACTTC.

The chain combines TRBV6-5 with TRBJ2-7; 10 nucleotides align to TRBD2. The CDR3 sequence is 14 residues long. Losses at the gene ends were 6 bases for V and 4 bases for J; bases not matched to a gene: 6. Germline V gene lookup returns CDR1 MNHEY and CDR2 SVGAGI. The CDR3 region is CASRGLAVQYEQYF. For the CDR3, the DNA is TGTGCCAGCAGAGGACTAGCGGTACAATACGAGCAGTACTTC.